Each of the 11 T cell receptor beta chains below was sequenced from the same sample in a study of cytomegalovirus exposure and HLA in healthy donors. Primers included in the PCR were 60 Vbeta and 13 Jbeta primers. Method: immunoSEQ multiplex PCR; TCRdb's copy keeps in-frame clones and lacks some. The repertoire holds 180,000 or so clones, with roughly 87% as singletons. The specimen sequenced was PBMCs. These TCRs come from a middle-aged man in good health and CMV-seronegative.

The chain carries TRBV28 and TRBJ2-7, with unresolved D. Trimming stripped 7 bases from V and 6 bases from J, with 10 bases between. The CDR3 covers 11 residues. Germline lookup yields CDR1 MDHEN and CDR2 SYDVKM. Here the CDR3 reads CASTSEAEQYF. The CDR3 DNA reads as TGTGCCAGCACCTCTGAGGCCGAGCAGTACTTC.

The rearrangement uses TRBV4-2 and TRBJ1-1; 7 nucleotides align to TRBD1. Trimming cost V 4 bases and J 2 bases; bases outside gene matches: 7. Germline V lookup: CDR1 LGHNA, CDR2 YNFKEQ. The CDR3 sequence is 15 residues long. CDR3 nucleotides: TGTGCCAGCAGCCGACGACAGGGAGGAAACACTGAAGCTTTCTTT. Translating it yields CASSRRQGGNTEAFF.

With respect to this clone: The sample carries other DNA sequences with the same CDR3. V is TRBV5-4 and J is TRBJ2-3; 9 bases fit TRBD2. The J segment lost 5 bases and the V segment lost 4 bases, leaving 5 bases of the junction unmatched. Per germline, CDR1 SGHNT and CDR2 YYREEE (reference sequence). This CDR3 is 14 amino acids long. CDR3 nucleotides: TGTGCCAGCAGCAGGGGACTAGCTGGAGATACGCAGTATTTT. Protein product: CASSRGLAGDTQYF.

The CDR3, as DNA: TGTGCCAGCAGCTTAGACTTACCTCAGGGGATGAACACTGAAGCTTTCTTT. Its translation: CASSLDLPQGMNTEAFF. The chain uses TRBV11-1 and TRBJ1-1, with D possibly TRBD1 on 6 matching bases. This CDR3 is built from 17 residues. V was pared by 1 base and J by 0 bases, with 15 bases between. CDR1 is SGHAT and CDR2 is FQDESV in the germline V gene (reference sequence).

This chain links TRBV13 with TRBJ1-6; D is ambiguous. Trimming removed 0 bases from V and 8 bases from J, with 5 bases in between. The CDR3 consists of 13 residues. In germline, CDR1 is PRHDT, CDR2 FYEKMQ (reference sequence). The CDR3 is CASSLGRYSPLHF. In DNA form, the CDR3 reads TGTGCCAGCAGCTTAGGCCGGTATTCACCCCTCCACTTT. Full variable domain (missing parts from reference TRBV13 and TRBJ1-6): AAGVIQSPRHLIKEKRETATLKCYPIPRHDTVYWYQQGPGQDPQFLISFYEKMQSDKGSIPDRFSAQQFSDYHSELNMSSLELGDSALYFCASSLGRYSPLHFGNGTRLTVT.

This chain links TRBV6-5 with TRBJ1-1; TRBD1 agrees at 7 bases. The CDR3 consists of 16 residues. Germline-derived CDR1 and CDR2 are MNHEY and SVGAGI. The J segment lost 1 base and the V segment lost 2 bases, leaving 7 bases of the junction unmatched. The CDR3 protein is CASSYTRGRGNTEAFF. CDR3 sequence (DNA): TGTGCCAGCAGTTACACGAGGGGGCGCGGGAACACTGAAGCTTTCTTT.

This rearrangement joins TRBV5-1 to TRBJ2-3; 9 bases are shared with TRBD2. With V trimmed by 2 bases and J by 5 bases, 6 bases remained unmatched. CDR1 is SGHRS and CDR2 is YFSETQ in the germline V gene. The CDR3 is 15 amino acids. This chain's CDR3 is CASSFQAGGRDTQYF. CDR3 DNA sequence: TGCGCCAGCAGCTTTCAAGCGGGAGGTAGAGATACGCAGTATTTT.

This clone was found a few times. V usage is TRBV19 and J usage is TRBJ1-1; TRBD1 matches 8 bases. The germline V gene encodes CDR1 LNHDA and CDR2 SQIVND (reference sequence). Trimming at V came to 5 bases and at J to 3 bases, leaving 5 bases not matched to a gene. The CDR3 has 14 residues. The CDR3 loop is CASSSDRDDTEAFF. The CDR3 DNA is TGTGCCAGTAGTTCGGACAGGGACGACACTGAAGCTTTCTTT.

The sample holds a few counts of this clone. V and J are TRBV2 and TRBJ2-2, with 7 bases aligning to TRBD2. V gave up 3 bases and J gave up 5 bases; unmatched junction bases: 9. CDR1 SNHLY and CDR2 FYNNEI come from the germline V gene. The CDR3 runs to 16 residues. The CDR3 coding sequence is TGTGCCAGCAGTGATTTTGGGGGGAGGGAGACCGGGGAGCTGTTTTTT. It encodes CASSDFGGRETGELFF.

The rearrangement joins TRBV2 to TRBJ1-6, with 7 bases that match TRBD1. The CDR3 is 14 residues long. CDR1 is SNHLY and CDR2 is FYNNEI in the germline V gene. Trimming took 1 base from V and 9 from J; bases not matched to a gene: 3. CDR3 DNA: TGTGCCAGCAGTGAAGGGCAGGGGGTTTCACCCCTCCACTTT. Its protein product is CASSEGQGVSPLHF.

This CDR3 is CASAGGATTGTQYF. The CDR3 bases are TGTGCCAGCGCGGGGGGAGCCACCACAGGTACCCAGTACTTC. The chain carries TRBV6-6 and TRBJ2-5; 8 bases align to TRBD2. There are 14 residues in the CDR3. Trimming at V came to 8 bases and at J to 8 bases, leaving 13 bases not matched to a gene. Germline lookup yields CDR1 MNHNY and CDR2 SVGAGI (reference sequence).